The 13 T cell receptor beta chains below were found in one sample sequenced in a study of regulatory T cells in long-lasting Graves disease. Assembly of TCR beta libraries relied on iRepertoire HTBI primers together with Arm-PCR of CDR3 regions. One entry per CDR3 protein results from TCRdb running MiXCR on the multiplex PCR reads. The sample lists about 400,000 distinct CDR3 sequences; roughly 16% were seen once. Time point noted: newly diagnosed GD, antithyroid drugs for less than 3 months. From PBMCs, RNA was extracted and then used to make the TCR library. The sample in question was peripheral blood mononuclear cells (PBMCs), obtained at new diagnosis, from a patient treated with antithyroid drugs. The receptors come from a female donor with Graves disease.

This clonotype was observed many times. The V gene is TRBV13, the J gene TRBJ1-1; D remains unclear. This CDR3 region has 12 residues. The germline V gene encodes CDR1 PRHDT and CDR2 FYEKMQ (reference sequence). V dropped 8 bases and J dropped 1 base, with 8 bases sitting between them. CDR3 region: CASAQANTEAFF. The DNA for the CDR3 is TGTGCCAGCGCCCAGGCGAACACTGAAGCTTTCTTT. The complete variable domain, with remaining parts taken from reference TRBV13 and TRBJ1-1, reads AAGVIQSPRHLIKEKRETATLKCYPIPRHDTVYWYQQGPGQDPQFLISFYEKMQSDKGSIPDRFSAQQFSDYHSELNMSSLELGDSALYFCASAQANTEAFFGQGTRLTVV.

This clonotype was counted ten times or more. The chain joins TRBV2 to TRBJ1-6; 8 bases are shared with TRBD1. The CDR3 spans 15 residues. CDR1 is SNHLY and CDR2 is FYNNEI in the germline V gene. With 3 bases clipped from V and 5 bases from J, the junction kept 3 bases outside the gene matches. The CDR3 DNA follows: TGTGCCAGCAGTGAGGACAGGGTTCATAATTCACCCCTCCACTTT. Encoded protein: CASSEDRVHNSPLHF.

This clonotype came up a few times. This chain uses TRBV4-1 with TRBJ2-1; no firm D call. Trimming took off 0 bases at V and 8 bases at J, with 8 bases between the two ends. The CDR3 has 13 amino acids. Germline V lookup: CDR1 MGHRA, CDR2 YSYEKL. The CDR3 here is CASSQDRNHEQFF. The CDR3 DNA reads TGCGCCAGCAGCCAAGATAGGAACCATGAGCAGTTCTTC.

In regard to this clonotype: A far larger clone is one base from this, pointing to a likely read error. The chain combines TRBV12-3 or TRBV12-4 with TRBJ2-1; D is unresolved. This CDR3 comprises 14 residues. V was trimmed by 6 bases and J by 2 bases, leaving 11 bases between them. The CDR3, as DNA: TGTGCCAGCAGCTTCAGAAGCCCCTACAATGAGCAGTTCTTC. Its protein product is CASSFRSPYNEQFF.

The chain employs TRBV6-1 and TRBJ2-1; 9 bases line up with TRBD1. The V and J ends lost 7 bases and 6 bases, in that order; junction bases with no gene match: 13. The germline gives CDR1 MNHNS, CDR2 SASEGT. The CDR3 covers 16 residues. The CDR3 DNA is TGTGCCAGCACCCCACTAGACAGGGGGATCGTCAATGAGCAGTTCTTC. Encoded protein: CASTPLDRGIVNEQFF.

This clonotype was counted at least ten times. V usage is TRBV6-1 and J usage is TRBJ2-7; D is perhaps TRBD1 (6 bases). V lost 6 bases to trimming and J lost 0 bases, with 15 bases between them. The V gene's germline CDR1 is MNHNS and CDR2 SASEGT. This CDR3 is built from 15 residues. The CDR3 coding sequence is TGTGCCAGCAGCCAGACAGGTCCGAGCTCCTACGAGCAGTACTTC. This sequence encodes CASSQTGPSSYEQYF.

This clonotype has ten or more counts. The chain employs TRBV7-2 and TRBJ2-7; no firm D call. Germline V gives CDR1 SGHTA, CDR2 FQGNSA. Trimming took 0 bases from V and 0 from J, leaving 9 bases between them. There are 15 residues in the CDR3. CDR3 DNA sequence: TGTGCCAGCAGCTTAGCTTTGGGGAACTCCTACGAGCAGTACTTC. This translates into CASSLALGNSYEQYF.

This clonotype showed up many times. This chain joins TRBV4-1 and TRBJ2-7; perhaps D is TRBD1 or TRBD2 (5 bases each). CDR3 length equals 16 residues. V shed 6 bases and J shed 0 bases, with 18 bases lying between them. Germline CDR1 is MGHRA and CDR2 is YSYEKL. CDR3 DNA sequence: TGCGCCAGCAGTCCCGGTGCAGGGAGCAGCTCCTACGAGCAGTACTTC. This encodes CASSPGAGSSSYEQYF.

This clonotype was picked up many times. The CDR3 DNA follows: TGTGCCAGCAGCCCGGGGACAGCGAACACCGGGGAGCTGTTTTTT. The encoded protein is CASSPGTANTGELFF. The chain combines TRBV12-3 or TRBV12-4 with TRBJ2-2; 7 bases align to TRBD1. The CDR3 sequence is 15 residues long. V gave up 6 bases and J gave up 0 bases; unmatched junction bases: 4.

Regarding this clonotype: The germline gene is not matched at one end of the junction; a read error may be the cause. V and J are TRBV11-1 and TRBJ2-1, with TRBD2 as a possible D gene (6 bases). Germline CDR1 reads SGHAT; CDR2 reads FQDESV (reference sequence). The CDR3 extends over 17 amino acids. CDR3 nucleotide sequence: TGTGCCAGCAGCTCCGTCTTAACCTTGGGTGTTCTAGGACTATTTCTTTTC. Residues: CASSSVLTLGVLGLFLF.

This clonotype was counted at least ten times. The V call is TRBV5-1, the J call TRBJ1-5; D call uncertain. V lost 4 bases and J lost 0, with 14 bases in between. This CDR3 has 16 residues. Germline CDR1 is SGHRS and CDR2 is YFSETQ. The CDR3 loop reads CASSPGASDSNQPQHF. Written as DNA, the CDR3 is TGCGCCAGCAGCCCCGGTGCAAGTGATAGCAATCAGCCCCAGCATTTT. Filled out from reference TRBV5-1 and TRBJ1-5, the complete variable domain reads KAGVTQTPRYLIKTRGQQVTLSCSPISGHRSVSWYQQTPGQGLQFLFEYFSETQRNKGNFPGRFSGRQFSNSRSEMNVSTLELGDSALYLCASSPGASDSNQPQHFGDGTRLSIL.

At least ten counts were recorded for this clonotype. The genes are TRBV15 and TRBJ2-3; maybe TRBD1 (6 bases). This CDR3 has 17 residues. The germline V gene has CDR1 LNHNV and CDR2 YYDKDF (reference sequence). V lost 5 bases, J lost 0 bases, and 18 bases lay in between. The CDR3 sequence: CATSAFRGRLSTDTQYF. In nucleotides, the CDR3 is TGTGCCACCAGCGCCTTCAGGGGCAGGCTTAGCACAGATACGCAGTATTTT. Supplemented by reference TRBV15 and TRBJ2-3, the full variable domain reads DAMVIQNPRYQVTQFGKPVTLSCSQTLNHNVMYWYQQKSSQAPKLLFHYYDKDFNNEADTPDNFQSRRPNTSFCFLDIRSPGLGDTAMYLCATSAFRGRLSTDTQYFGPGTRLTVL.

This clonotype was counted many times. The chain has TRBV27 and TRBJ1-1; 7 bases align to TRBD1. Germline trimming cut 4 bases from V and 5 bases from J; bases unmatched to any gene: 13. Germline CDR1 reads MNHEY; CDR2 reads SMNVEV (reference sequence). CDR3 size: 16 residues. The CDR3 DNA follows: TGTGCCAGCAGTTCCCGGACAGGCCGAGCCACGACTGAAGCTTTCTTT. Translation gives CASSSRTGRATTEAFF.